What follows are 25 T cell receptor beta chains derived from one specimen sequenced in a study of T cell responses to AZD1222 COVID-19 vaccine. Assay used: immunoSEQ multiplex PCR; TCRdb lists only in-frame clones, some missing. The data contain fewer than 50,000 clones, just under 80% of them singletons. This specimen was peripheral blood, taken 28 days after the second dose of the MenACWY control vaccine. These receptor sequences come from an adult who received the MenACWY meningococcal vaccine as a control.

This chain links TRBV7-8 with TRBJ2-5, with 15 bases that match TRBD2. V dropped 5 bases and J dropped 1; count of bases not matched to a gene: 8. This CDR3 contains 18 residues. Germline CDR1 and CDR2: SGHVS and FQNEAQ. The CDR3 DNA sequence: TGTGCCAGCAGCCGAGGGACTAGCGGGAGGCCCCCCCAAGAGACCCAGTACTTC. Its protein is CASSRGTSGRPPQETQYF.

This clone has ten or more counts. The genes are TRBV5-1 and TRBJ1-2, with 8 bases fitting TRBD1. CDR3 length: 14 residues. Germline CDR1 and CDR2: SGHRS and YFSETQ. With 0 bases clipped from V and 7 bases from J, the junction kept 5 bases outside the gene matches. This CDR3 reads CASSLAGTGGGYTF. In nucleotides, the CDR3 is TGCGCCAGCAGCTTGGCGGGGACAGGTGGTGGCTACACCTTC.

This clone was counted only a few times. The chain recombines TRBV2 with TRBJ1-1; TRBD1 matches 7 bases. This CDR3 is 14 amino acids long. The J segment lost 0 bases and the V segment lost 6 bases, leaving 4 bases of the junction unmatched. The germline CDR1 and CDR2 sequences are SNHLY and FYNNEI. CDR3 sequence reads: CASRKQGMNTEAFF. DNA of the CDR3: TGTGCCAGCAGAAAACAGGGGATGAACACTGAAGCTTTCTTT.

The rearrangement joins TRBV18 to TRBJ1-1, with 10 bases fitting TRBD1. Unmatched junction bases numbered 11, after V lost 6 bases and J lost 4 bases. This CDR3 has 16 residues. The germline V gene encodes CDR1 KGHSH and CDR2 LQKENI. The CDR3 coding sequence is TGTGCCAGCTCCCAAAAGGGACAGGGGCCCTCCACTGAAGCTTTCTTT. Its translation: CASSQKGQGPSTEAFF.

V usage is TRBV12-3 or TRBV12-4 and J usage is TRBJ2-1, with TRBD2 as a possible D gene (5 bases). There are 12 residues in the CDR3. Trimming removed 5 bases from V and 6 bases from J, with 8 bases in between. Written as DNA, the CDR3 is TGTGCCAGCAGTAGAAGCGGCAATGAGCAGTTCTTC. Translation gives CASSRSGNEQFF.

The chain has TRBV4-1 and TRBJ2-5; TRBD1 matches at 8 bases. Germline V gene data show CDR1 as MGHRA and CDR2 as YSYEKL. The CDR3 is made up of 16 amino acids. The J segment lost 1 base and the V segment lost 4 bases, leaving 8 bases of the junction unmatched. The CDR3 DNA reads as TGCGCCAGCAGCCCCGGGACAGGAGAAGCCCAAGAGACCCAGTACTTC. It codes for CASSPGTGEAQETQYF.

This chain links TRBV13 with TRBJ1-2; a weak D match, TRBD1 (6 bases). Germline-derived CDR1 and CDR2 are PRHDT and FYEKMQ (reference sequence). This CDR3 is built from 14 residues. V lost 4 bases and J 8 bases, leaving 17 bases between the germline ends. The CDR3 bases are TGTGCCAGCAGCTCCCCCCAAGACAGGTCAGGCTACACCTTC. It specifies CASSSPQDRSGYTF. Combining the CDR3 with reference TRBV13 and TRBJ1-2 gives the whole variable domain AAGVIQSPRHLIKEKRETATLKCYPIPRHDTVYWYQQGPGQDPQFLISFYEKMQSDKGSIPDRFSAQQFSDYHSELNMSSLELGDSALYFCASSSPQDRSGYTFGSGTRLTVV.

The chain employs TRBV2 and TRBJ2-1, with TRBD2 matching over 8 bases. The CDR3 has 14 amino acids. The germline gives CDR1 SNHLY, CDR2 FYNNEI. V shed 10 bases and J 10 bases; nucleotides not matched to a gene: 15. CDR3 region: CATLREGLSPEQFF. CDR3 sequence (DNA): TGTGCCACCCTCCGGGAGGGCCTTTCCCCAGAGCAGTTCTTC.

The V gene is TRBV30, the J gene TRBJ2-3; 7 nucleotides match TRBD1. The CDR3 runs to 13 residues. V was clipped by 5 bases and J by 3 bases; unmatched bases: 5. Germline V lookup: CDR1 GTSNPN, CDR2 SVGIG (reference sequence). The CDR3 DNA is TGTGCCTGGGGGTGGACAGGAACAGATACGCAGTATTTT. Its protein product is CAWGWTGTDTQYF. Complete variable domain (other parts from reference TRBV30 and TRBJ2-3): SQTIHQWPATLVQPVGSPLSLECTVEGTSNPNLYWYRQAAGRGLQLLFYSVGIGQISSEVPQNLSASRPQDRQFILSSKKLLLSDSGFYLCAWGWTGTDTQYFGPGTRLTVL.

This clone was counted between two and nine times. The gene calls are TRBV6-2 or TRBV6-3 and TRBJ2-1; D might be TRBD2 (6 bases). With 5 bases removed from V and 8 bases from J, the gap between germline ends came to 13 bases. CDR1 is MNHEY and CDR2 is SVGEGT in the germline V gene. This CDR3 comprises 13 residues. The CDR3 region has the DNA TGTGCCAGCAGTCTCCGACTAGTTGATGAGCAGTTCTTC. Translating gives CASSLRLVDEQFF.

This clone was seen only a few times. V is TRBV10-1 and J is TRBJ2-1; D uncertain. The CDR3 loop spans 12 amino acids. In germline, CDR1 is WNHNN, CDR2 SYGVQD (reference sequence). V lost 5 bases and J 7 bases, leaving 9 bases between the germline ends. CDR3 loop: CASSRTDNEQFF. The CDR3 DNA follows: TGCGCCAGCAGTCGGACGGATAATGAGCAGTTCTTC.

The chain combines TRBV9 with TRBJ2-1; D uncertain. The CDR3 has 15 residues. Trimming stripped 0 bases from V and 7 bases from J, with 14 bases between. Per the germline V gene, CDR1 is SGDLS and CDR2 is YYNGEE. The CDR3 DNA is TGTGCCAGCAGCGTAGGTTTTGGTGGTAGGAATGAGCAGTTCTTC. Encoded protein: CASSVGFGGRNEQFF. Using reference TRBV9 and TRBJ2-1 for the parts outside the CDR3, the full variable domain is DSGVTQTPKHLITATGQRVTLRCSPRSGDLSVYWYQQSLDQGLQFLIQYYNGEERAKGNILERFSAQQFPDLHSELNLSSLELGDSALYFCASSVGFGGRNEQFFGPGTRLTVL.

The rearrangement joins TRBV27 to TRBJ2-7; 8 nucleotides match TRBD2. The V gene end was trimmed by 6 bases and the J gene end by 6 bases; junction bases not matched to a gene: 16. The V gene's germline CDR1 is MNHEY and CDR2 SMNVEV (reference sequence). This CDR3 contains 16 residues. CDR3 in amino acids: CASSFEGLGLVCEQYF. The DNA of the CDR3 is TGTGCCAGCAGCTTCGAAGGCCTGGGACTAGTATGCGAGCAGTACTTC.

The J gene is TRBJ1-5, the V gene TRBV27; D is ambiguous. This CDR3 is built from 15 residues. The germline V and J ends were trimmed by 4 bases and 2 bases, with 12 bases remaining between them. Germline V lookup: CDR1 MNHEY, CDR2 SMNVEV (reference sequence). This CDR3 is CASSSSSPGNQPQHF. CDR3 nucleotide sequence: TGTGCCAGCAGTTCCTCCTCCCCGGGCAATCAGCCCCAGCATTTT.

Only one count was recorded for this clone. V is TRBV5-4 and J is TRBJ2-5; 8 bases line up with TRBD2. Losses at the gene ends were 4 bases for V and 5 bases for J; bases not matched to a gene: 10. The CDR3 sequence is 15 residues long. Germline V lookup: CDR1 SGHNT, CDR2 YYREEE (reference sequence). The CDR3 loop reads CASSPNSGVGETQYF. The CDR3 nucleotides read TGTGCCAGCAGCCCAAATAGCGGGGTAGGGGAGACCCAGTACTTC.

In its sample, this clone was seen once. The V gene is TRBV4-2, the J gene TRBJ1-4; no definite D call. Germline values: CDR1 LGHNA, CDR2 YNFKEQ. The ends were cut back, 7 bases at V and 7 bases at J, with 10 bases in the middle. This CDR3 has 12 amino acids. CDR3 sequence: CASKGFSEKLFF. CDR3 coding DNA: TGTGCCAGCAAAGGATTCTCTGAAAAACTGTTTTTT.

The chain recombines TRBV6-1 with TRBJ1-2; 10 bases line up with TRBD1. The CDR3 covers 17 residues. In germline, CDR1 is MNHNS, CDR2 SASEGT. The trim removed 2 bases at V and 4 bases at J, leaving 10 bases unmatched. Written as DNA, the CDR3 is TGTGCCAGCAGTGAATGGGAGACAGGGGGCAACCTCTATGGCTACACCTTC. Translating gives CASSEWETGGNLYGYTF.

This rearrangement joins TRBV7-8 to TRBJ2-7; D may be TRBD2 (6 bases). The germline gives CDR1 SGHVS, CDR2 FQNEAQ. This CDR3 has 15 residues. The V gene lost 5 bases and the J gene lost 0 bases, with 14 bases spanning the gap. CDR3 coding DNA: TGTGCCAGCAGCCCAGGACCCGGGAGCTCCTACGAGCAGTACTTC. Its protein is CASSPGPGSSYEQYF.

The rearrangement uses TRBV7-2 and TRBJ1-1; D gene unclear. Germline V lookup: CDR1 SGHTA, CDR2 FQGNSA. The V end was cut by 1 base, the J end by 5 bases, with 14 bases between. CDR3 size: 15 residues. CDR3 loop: CASSLGSRVGTEAFF. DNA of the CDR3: TGTGCCAGCAGCTTAGGGTCCAGAGTCGGGACTGAAGCTTTCTTT.

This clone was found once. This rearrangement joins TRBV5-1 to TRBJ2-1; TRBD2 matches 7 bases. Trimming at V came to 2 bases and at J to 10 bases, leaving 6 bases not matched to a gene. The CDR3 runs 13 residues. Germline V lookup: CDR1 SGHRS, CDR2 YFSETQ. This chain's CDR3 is CASSFSGGGEQFF. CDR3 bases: TGCGCCAGCAGCTTCTCGGGGGGTGGAGAGCAGTTCTTC.

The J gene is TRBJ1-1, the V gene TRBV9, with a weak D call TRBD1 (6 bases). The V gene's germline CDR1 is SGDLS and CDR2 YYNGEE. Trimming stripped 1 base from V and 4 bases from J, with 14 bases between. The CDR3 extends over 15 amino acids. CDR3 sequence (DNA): TGTGCCAGCAGCGTACTACAGGGAACGGGCACTGAAGCTTTCTTT. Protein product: CASSVLQGTGTEAFF.

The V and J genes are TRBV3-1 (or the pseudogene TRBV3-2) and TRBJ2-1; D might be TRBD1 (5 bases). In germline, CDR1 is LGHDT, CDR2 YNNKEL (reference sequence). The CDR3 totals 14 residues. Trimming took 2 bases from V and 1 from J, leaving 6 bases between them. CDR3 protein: CASSQRQSYNEQFF. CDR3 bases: TGTGCCAGCAGCCAAAGACAGTCCTACAATGAGCAGTTCTTC.

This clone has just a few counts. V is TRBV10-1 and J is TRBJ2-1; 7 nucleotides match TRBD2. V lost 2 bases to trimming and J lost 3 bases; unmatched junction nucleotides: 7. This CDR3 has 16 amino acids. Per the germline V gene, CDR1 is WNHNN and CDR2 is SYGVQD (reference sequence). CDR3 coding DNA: TGCGCCAGCAGTGAGCACGGACTAGAGTACTACAATGAGCAGTTCTTC. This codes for CASSEHGLEYYNEQFF.

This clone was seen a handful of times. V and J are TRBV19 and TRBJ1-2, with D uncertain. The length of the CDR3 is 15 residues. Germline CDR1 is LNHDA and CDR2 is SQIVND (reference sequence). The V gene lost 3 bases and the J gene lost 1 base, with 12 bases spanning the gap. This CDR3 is CASSMGSASNYGYTF. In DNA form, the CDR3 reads TGTGCCAGTAGTATGGGGTCAGCTAGTAACTATGGCTACACCTTC.

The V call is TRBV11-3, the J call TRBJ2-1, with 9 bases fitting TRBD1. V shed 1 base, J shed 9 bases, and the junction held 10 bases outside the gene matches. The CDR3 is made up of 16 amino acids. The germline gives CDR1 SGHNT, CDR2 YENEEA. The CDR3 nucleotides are TGTGCCAGCAGCTTAGGTATCGGGACAGGGACTTTTGAGCAGTTCTTC. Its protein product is CASSLGIGTGTFEQFF.